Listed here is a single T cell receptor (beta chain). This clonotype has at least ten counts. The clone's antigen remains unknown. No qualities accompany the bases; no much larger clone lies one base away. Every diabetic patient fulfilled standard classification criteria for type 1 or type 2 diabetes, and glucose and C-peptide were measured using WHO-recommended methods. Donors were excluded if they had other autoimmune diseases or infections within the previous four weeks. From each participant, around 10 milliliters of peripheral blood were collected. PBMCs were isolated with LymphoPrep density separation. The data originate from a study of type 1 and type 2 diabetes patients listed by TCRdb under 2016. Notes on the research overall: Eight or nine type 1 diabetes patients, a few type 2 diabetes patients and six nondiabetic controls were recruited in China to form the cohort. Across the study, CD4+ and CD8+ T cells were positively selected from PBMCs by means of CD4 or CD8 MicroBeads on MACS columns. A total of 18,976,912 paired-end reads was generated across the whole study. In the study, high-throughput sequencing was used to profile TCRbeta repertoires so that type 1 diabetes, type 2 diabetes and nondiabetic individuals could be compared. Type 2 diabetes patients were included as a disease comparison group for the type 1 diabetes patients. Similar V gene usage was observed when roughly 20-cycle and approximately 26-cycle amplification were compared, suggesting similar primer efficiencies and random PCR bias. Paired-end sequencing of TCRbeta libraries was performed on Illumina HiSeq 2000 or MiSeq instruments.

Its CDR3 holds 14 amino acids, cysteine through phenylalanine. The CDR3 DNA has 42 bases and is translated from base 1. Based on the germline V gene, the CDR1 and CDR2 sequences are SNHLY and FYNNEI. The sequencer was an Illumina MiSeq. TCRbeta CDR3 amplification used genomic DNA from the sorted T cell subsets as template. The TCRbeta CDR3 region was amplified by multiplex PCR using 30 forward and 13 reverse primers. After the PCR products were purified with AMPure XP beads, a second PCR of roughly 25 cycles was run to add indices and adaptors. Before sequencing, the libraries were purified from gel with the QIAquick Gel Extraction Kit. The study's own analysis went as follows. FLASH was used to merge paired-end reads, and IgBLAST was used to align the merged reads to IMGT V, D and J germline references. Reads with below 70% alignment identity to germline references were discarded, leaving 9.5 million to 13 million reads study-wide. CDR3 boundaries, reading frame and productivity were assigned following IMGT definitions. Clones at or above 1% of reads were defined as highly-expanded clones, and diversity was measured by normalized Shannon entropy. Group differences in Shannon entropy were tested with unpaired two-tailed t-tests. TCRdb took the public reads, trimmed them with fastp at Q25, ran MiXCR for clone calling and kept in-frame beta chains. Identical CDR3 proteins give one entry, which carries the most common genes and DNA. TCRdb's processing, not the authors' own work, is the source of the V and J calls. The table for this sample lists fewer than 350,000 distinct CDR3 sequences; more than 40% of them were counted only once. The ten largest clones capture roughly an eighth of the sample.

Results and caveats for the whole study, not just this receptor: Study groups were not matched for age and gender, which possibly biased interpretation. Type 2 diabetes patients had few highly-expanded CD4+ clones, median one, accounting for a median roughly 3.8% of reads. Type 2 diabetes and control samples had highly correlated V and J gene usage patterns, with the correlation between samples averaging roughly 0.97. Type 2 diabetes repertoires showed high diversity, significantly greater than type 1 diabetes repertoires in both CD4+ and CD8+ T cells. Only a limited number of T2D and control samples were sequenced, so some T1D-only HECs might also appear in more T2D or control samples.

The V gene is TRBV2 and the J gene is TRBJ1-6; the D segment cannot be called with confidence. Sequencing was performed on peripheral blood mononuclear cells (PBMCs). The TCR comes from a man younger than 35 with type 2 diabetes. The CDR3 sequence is CTTRAGTANSPLHF. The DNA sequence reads TGTACCACTCGAGCCGGTACCGCTAATTCACCCCTCCACTTT. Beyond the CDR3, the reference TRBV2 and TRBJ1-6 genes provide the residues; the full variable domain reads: EPEVTQTPSHQVTQMGQEVILRCVPISNHLYFYWYRQILGQKVEFLVSFYNNEISEKSEIFDDQFSVERPDGSNFTLKIRSTKLEDSAMYFCTTRAGTANSPLHFGNGTRLTVT.